Listed here is a single T cell receptor (beta chain). This specimen comes from a study of blood T cell repertoires in COVID-19. Study-level background: Spain, Italy and the United States supplied samples that represented acute and convalescent COVID-19. T cells, B-cell-depleted T cells, or PBMCs provided the cDNA or gDNA that served as material.

J gave up 8 bases and V 3 bases, and 8 bases lay outside the gene matches. CDR1 is SGHTA and CDR2 is FQGNSA in the germline V gene. The CDR3 totals 15 residues. Methods used by the authors: How many nucleated cells were present was estimated from reference gene primer amplification. Sequencing was performed with immunoSEQ multiplex PCR; in TCRdb, only in-frame clones are kept and a portion is missing. V and J calls and clone size are copied from that table; D and trimming were computed from the DNA. The table shows around 100,000 clones, with about 80% occurring only once. This clonotype was obtained from a human donor in a cohort sampled during active COVID-19. Sequenced sample: peripheral blood. The rearrangement joins TRBV7-2 to TRBJ2-3, with TRBD2 matching 10 bases. CDR3 loop: CASSFSSGGSGTQYF. The DNA of the CDR3 is TGTGCCAGCAGCTTTTCTAGCGGGGGCTCAGGTACGCAGTATTTT.